The 2 T cell receptor beta chains given below trace back to one sample, sequenced in a study of cytomegalovirus exposure and HLA in healthy donors (dated by TCRdb to the late 2010s). The library was made by the immunoSEQ multiplex PCR assay. For the multiplex PCR, a mixture combining 60 forward primers for TCR Vbeta segments and 13 reverse primers for TCR Jbeta segments was used. This is the immuneACCESS table as TCRdb keeps it, with only in-frame sequences that have V and J called. A part of the clones is gone; compared with another copy, unresolved V genes explain less than half, and the rest is unexplained. This sample comprises tens of thousands of clones, 60% to 85% of them detected only once. The top ten clonotypes cover 1.6% of the sample. The sample taken for sequencing was PBMCs. The source of these receptors is a man aged 35 to 55 in good health and CMV-seronegative.

On this clone: Other DNA sequences in the sample encode the same CDR3. The rearrangement links TRBV7-2 to TRBJ2-7; D remains ambiguous. Germline assignment: CDR1 SGHTA and CDR2 FQGNSA. The CDR3 is 13 residues long. The V and J ends lost 9 bases and 2 bases respectively, with 14 bases between them. CDR3 residues: CASSPRRTYEQYF. The CDR3 bases are TGTGCCAGTAGCCCTAGAAGAACCTACGAGCAGTACTTC.

This clone has a single count. The chain joins TRBV30 to TRBJ2-3, with TRBD2 matching 12 bases. Germline V gives CDR1 GTSNPN, CDR2 SVGIG (reference sequence). V was pared by 5 bases and J by 2 bases, with 5 bases of the junction left unmatched. The CDR3 consists of 15 residues. The CDR3 is CAWRRTSGTTDTQYF. The DNA for the CDR3 is TGTGCCTGGCGCCGGACTAGCGGGACCACAGATACGCAGTATTTT.